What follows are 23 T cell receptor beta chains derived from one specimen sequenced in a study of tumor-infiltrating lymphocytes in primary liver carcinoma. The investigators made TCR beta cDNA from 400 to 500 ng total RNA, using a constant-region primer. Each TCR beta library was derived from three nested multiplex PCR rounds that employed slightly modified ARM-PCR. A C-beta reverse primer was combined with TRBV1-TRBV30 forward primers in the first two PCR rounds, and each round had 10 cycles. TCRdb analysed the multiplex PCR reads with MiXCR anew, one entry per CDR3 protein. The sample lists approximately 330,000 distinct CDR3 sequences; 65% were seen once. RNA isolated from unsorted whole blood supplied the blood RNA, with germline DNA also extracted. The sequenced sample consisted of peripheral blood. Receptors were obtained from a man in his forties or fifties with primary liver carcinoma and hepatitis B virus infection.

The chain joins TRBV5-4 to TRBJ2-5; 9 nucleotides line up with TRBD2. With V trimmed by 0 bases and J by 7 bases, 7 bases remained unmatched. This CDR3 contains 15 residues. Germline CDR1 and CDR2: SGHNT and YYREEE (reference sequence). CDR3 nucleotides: TGTGCCAGCAGCTTGGCCGGAGCTAGCGGGGTGACCCAGTACTTC. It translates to CASSLAGASGVTQYF. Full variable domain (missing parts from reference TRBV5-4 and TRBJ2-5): ETGVTQSPTHLIKTRGQQVTLRCSSQSGHNTVSWYQQALGQGPQFIFQYYREEENGRGNFPPRFSGLQFPNYSSELNVNALELDDSALYLCASSLAGASGVTQYFGPGTRLLVL.

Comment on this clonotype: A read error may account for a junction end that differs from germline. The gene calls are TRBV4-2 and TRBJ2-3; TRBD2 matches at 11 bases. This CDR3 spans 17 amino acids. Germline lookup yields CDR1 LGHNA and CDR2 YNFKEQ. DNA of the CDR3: TGTGCCAGCAGCCAAAGTAGCGGGAGGGGTAGCACAGATACACAGTATTTT. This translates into CASSQSSGRGSTDTQYF.

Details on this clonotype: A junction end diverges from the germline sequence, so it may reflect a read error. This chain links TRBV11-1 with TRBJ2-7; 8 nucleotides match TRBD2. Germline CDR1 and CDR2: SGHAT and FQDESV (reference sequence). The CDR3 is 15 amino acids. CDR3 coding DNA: TGTACCAGCAACTCTAAACTAGCGGCCTCCTACGAGCAGTACTTC. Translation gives CTSNSKLAASYEQYF.

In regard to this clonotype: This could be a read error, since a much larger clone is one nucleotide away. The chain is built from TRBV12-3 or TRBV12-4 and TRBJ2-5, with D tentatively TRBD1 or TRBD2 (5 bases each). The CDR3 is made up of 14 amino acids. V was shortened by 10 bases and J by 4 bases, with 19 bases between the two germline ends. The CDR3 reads CANSPGQGRETQYF. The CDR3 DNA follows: TGTGCCAACAGCCCCGGGCAGGGACGAGAGACCCAGTACTTC.

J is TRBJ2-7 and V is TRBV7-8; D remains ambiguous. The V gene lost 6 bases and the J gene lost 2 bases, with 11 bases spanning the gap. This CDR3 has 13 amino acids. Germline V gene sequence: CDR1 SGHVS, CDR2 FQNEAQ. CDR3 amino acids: CASRPSRAYEQYF. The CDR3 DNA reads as TGTGCCAGCAGGCCGTCTCGTGCCTACGAGCAGTACTTC.

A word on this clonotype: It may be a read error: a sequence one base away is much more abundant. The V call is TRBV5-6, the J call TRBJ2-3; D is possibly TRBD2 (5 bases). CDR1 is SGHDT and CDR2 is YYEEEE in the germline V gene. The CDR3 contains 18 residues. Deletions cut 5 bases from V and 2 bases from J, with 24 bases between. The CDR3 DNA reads TGTGCCAGCAGGGGGTTGGGTGTTCGAGAGGGCCCCACAGATACGCAGTATTTT. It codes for CASRGLGVREGPTDTQYF.

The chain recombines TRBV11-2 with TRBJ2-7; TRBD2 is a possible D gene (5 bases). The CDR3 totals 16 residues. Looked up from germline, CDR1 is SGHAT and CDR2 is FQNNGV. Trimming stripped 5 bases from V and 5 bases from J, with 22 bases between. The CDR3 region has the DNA TGTGCCAGCAGCACTCAGCTCGAATCTGAGGGCCACGAGCAGTACTTC. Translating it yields CASSTQLESEGHEQYF.

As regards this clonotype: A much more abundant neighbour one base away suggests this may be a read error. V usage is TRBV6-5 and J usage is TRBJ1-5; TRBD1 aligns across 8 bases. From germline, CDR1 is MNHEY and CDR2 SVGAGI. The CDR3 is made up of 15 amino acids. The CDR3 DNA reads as TGTGCCAGCAGTTACACAGGGGGTAGCAATCAGTCCCAGCATTTT. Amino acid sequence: CASSYTGGSNQSQHF.

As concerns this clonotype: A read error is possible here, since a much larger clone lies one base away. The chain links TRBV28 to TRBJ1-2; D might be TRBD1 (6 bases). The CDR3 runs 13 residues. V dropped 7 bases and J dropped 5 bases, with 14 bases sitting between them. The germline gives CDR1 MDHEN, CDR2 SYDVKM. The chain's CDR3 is CASNSQGSYGYTF. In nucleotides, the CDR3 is TGTGCCAGCAATTCCCAGGGGTCGTATGGCTACACCTTC.

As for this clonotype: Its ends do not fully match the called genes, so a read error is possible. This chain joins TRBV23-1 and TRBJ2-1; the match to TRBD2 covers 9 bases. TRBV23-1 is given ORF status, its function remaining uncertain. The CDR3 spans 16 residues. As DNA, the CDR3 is TGCGCCAGCAGTCCCAGTAGGGCTAGCGGGGACAATGAGCGGTTCTTC. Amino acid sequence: CASSPSRASGDNERFF.

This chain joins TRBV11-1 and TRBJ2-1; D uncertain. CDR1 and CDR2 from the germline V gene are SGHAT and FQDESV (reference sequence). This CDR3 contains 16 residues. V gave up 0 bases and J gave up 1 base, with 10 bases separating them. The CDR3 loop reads CASSLAQYLSYNEQFF. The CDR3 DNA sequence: TGTGCCAGCAGCTTAGCGCAGTATCTATCCTACAATGAGCAGTTCTTC.

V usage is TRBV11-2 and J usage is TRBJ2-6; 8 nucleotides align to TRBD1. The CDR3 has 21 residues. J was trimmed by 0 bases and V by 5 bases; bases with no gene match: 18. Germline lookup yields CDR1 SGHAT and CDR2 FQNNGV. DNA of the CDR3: TGTGCCAGCAGCATGGGGGGAGACAGGGGCGTTTCCATCTCTGGGGCCAACGTCCTGACTTTC. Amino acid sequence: CASSMGGDRGVSISGANVLTF.

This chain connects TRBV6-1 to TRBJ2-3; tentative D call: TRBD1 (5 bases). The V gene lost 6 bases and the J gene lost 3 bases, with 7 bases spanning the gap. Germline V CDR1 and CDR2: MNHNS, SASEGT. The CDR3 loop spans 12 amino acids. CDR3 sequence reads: CASRGPTDTQYF. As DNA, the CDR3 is TGTGCCAGCAGGGGGCCTACAGATACGCAGTATTTT.

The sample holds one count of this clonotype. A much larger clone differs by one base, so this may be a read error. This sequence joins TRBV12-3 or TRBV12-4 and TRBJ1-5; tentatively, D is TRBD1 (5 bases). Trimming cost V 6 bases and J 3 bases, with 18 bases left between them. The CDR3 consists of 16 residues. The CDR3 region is CASSPVGGITNQPQHF. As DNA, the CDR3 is TGTGCCAGCAGCCCCGTGGGGGGGATTACCAATCAGCCCCAGCATTTT.

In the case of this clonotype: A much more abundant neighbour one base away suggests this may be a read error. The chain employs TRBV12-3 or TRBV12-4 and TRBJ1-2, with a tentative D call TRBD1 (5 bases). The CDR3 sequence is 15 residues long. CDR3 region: CACRDRDLANYGYTF. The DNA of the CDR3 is TGTGCCTGCAGAGACCGGGACTTAGCTAACTATGGCTACACCTTC.

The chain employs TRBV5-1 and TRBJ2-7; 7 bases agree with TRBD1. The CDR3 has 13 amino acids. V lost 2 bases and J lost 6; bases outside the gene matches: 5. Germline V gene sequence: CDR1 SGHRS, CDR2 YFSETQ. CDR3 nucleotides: TGCGCCAGCAGCTTTGACAGGGATTGCGAGCAGTACTTC. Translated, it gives CASSFDRDCEQYF.

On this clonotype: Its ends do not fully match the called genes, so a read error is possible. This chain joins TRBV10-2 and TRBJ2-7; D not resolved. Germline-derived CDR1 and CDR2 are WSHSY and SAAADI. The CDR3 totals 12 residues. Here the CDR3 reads CASGHYLDEQYF. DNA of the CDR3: TGCGCCAGCGGGCACTATCTTGACGAGCAATACTTC.

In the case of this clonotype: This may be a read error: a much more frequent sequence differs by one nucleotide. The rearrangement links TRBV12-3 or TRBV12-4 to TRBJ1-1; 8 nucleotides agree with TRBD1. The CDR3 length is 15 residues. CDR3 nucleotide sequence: TGTGCCAGCAGTTTAGGGGCCACAGGGGGAGTTGAACCTTTCTTT. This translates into CASSLGATGGVEPFF.

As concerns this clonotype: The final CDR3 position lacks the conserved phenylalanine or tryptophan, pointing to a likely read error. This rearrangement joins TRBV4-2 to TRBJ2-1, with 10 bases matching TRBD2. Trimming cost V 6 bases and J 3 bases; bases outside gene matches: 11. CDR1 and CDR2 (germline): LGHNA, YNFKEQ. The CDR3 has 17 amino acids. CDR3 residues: CASSLLSGRAVYNEQFL. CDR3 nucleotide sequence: TGTGCCAGCAGTCTACTGAGCGGGAGGGCCGTCTACAATGAGCAGTTCTTA.

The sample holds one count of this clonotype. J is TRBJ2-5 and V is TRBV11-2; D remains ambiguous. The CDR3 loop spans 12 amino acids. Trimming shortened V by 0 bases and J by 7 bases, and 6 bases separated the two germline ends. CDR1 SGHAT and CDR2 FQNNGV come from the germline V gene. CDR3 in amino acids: CASSLESGTQYF. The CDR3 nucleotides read TGTGCCAGCAGCTTAGAGTCGGGGACCCAGTACTTC.

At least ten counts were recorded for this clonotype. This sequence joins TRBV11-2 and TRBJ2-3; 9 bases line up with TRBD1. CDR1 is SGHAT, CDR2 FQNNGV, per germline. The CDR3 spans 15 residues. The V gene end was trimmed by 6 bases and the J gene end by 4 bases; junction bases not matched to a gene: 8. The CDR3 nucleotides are TGTGCCAGCAGTCTTGGACAGGGGAACTCAGATACGCAGTATTTT. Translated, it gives CASSLGQGNSDTQYF.

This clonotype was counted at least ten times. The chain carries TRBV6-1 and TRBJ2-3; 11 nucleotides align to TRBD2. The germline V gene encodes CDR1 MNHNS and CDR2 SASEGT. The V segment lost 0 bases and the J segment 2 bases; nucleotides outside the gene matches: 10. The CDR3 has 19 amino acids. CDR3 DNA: TGTGCCAGCAGTGAAGCAAATACCGGGACTAGCGGCCCCACAGATACGCAGTATTTT. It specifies CASSEANTGTSGPTDTQYF.

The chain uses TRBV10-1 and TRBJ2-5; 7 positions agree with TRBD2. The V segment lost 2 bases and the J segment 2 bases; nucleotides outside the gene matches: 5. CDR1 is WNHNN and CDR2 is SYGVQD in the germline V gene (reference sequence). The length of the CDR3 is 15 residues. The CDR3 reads CASSESGEGQETQYF. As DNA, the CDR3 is TGCGCCAGCAGTGAGAGTGGGGAGGGACAAGAGACCCAGTACTTC.